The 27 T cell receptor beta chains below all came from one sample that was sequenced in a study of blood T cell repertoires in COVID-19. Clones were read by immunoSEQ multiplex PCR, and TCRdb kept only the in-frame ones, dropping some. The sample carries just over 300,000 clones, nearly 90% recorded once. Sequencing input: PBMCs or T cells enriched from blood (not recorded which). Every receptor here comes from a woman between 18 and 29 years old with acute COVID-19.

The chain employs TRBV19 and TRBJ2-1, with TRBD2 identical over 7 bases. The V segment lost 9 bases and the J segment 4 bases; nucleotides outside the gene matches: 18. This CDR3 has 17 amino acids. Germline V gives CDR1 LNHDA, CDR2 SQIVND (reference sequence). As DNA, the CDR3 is TGTGCCAGACGGAGAGTGTGTCCCACTAGCGCTTACAATGAGCAGTTCTTC. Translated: CARRRVCPTSAYNEQFF.

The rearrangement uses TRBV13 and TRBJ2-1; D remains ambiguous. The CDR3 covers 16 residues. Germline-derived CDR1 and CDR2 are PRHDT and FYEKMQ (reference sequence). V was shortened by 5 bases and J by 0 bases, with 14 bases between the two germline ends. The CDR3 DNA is TGTGCCAGCAGCGTTGCCCCAGAGCGCTCCTACAATGAGCAGTTCTTC. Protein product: CASSVAPERSYNEQFF.

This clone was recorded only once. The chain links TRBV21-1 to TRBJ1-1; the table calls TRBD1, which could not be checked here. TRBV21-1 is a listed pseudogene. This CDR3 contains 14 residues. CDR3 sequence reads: CASSKAQGATEAFF. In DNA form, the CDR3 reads TGTGCCAGCAGCAAAGCCCAGGGGGCCACTGAAGCTTTCTTT.

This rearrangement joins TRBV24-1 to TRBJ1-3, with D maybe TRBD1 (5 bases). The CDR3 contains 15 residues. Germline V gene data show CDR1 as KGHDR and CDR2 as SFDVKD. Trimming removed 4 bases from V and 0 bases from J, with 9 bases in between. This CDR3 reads CATSDGGTSGNTIYF. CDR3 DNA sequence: TGTGCCACCAGTGACGGGGGGACCTCTGGAAACACCATATATTTT.

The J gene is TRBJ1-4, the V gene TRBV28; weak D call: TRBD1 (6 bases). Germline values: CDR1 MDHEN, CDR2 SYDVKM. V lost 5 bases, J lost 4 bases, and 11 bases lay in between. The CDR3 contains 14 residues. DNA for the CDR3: TGTGCCAGCAGTGTGGACAGCCTTAATGAAAAACTGTTTTTT. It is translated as CASSVDSLNEKLFF. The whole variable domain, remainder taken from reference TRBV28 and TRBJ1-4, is DVKVTQSSRYLVKRTGEKVFLECVQDMDHENMFWYRQDPGLGLRLIYFSYDVKMKEKGDIPEGYSVSREKKERFSLILESASTNQTSMYLCASSVDSLNEKLFFGSGTQLSVL.

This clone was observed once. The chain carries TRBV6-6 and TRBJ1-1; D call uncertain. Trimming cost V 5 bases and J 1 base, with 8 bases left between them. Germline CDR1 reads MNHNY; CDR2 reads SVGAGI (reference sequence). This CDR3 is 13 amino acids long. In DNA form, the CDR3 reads TGTGCCAGCAGTCCCACACCGAACACTGAAGCTTTCTTT. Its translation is CASSPTPNTEAFF.

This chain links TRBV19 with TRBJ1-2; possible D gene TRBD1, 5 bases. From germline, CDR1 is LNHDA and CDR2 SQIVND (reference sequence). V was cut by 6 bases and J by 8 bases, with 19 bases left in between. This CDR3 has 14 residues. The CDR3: CASRTAGGAWGYTF. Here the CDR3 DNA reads TGTGCCAGTAGGACGGCCGGTGGGGCTTGGGGCTACACCTTC.

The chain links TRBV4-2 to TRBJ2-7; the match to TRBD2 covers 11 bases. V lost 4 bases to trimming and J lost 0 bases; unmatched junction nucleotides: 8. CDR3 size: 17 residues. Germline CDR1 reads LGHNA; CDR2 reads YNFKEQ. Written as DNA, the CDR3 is TGTGCCAGCAGCCCTGGGACTAGCGGCCACAGCTCCTACGAGCAGTACTTC. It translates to CASSPGTSGHSSYEQYF.

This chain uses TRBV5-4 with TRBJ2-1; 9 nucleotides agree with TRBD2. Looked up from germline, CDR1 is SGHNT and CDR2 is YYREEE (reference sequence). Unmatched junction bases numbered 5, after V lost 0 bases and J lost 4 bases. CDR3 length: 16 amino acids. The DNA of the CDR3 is TGTGCCAGCAGCTTGGGATCTAGCGGGATGTACAATGAGCAGTTCTTC. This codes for CASSLGSSGMYNEQFF.

In DNA form, the CDR3 reads TGTGCCAGCAGTTTATGGGACAGCGATTTTGTTTATAGCAATCAGCCCCAGCATTTT. This gives the protein CASSLWDSDFVYSNQPQHF. The chain has TRBV28 and TRBJ1-5; maybe TRBD1 (6 bases). Between the trimmed V and J ends, which lost 0 bases and 0 bases, there was a span of 18 bases. Germline-derived CDR1 and CDR2 are MDHEN and SYDVKM. This CDR3 is built from 19 residues.

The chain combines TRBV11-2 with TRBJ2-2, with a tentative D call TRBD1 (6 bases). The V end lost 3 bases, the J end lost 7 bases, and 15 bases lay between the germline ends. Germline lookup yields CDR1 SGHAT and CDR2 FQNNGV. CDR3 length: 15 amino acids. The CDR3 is CASSFGQGKDGELFF. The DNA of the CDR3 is TGTGCCAGCAGCTTTGGTCAGGGGAAGGACGGGGAGCTGTTTTTT.

CDR3 sequence: CASSVTTGGSGGYTF. The CDR3 DNA is TGTGCCAGCAGCGTAACGACAGGGGGGTCGGGTGGCTACACCTTC. The V gene is TRBV9, the J gene TRBJ1-2; 9 bases are shared with TRBD1. Germline V gene sequence: CDR1 SGDLS, CDR2 YYNGEE. CDR3 length equals 15 residues. Trimming removed 1 base from V and 7 bases from J; junction bases left unmatched: 8.

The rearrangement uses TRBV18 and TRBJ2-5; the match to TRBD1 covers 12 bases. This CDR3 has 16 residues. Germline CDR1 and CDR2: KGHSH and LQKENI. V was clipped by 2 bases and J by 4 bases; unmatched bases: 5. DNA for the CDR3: TGTGCCAGCTCACCAACTCCGGGACAGGGGGCAGAGACCCAGTACTTC. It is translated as CASSPTPGQGAETQYF.

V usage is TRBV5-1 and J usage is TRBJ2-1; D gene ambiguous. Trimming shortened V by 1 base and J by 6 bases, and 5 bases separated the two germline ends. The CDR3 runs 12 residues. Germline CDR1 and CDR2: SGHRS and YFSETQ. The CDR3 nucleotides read TGCGCCAGCAGCTTGCCCAGCAATGAGCAGTTCTTC. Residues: CASSLPSNEQFF.

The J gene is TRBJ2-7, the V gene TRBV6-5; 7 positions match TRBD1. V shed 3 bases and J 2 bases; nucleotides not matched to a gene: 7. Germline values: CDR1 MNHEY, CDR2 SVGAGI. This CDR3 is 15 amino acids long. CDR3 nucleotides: TGTGCCAGCAGTTATGTGGCAGGGGGACCCTACGAGCAGTACTTC. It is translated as CASSYVAGGPYEQYF.

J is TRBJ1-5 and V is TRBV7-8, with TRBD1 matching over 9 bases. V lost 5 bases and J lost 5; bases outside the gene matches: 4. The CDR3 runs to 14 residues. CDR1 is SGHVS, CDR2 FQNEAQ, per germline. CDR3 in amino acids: CASSRDREDQPQHF. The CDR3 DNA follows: TGTGCCAGCAGCAGGGACAGGGAAGATCAGCCCCAGCATTTT. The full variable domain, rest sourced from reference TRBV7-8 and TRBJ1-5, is GAGVSQSPRYKVAKRGQDVALRCDPISGHVSLFWYQQALGQGPEFLTYFQNEAQLDKSGLPSDRFFAERPEGSVSTLKIQRTQQEDSAVYLCASSRDREDQPQHFGDGTRLSIL.

The CDR3 nucleotides read TGTGCCACCAGCAGAGACAGGGGAGCTAATGAAAAACTGTTTTTT. Translating gives CATSRDRGANEKLFF. The gene calls are TRBV15 and TRBJ1-4; D might be TRBD1 (6 bases). Deletions cut 0 bases from V and 3 bases from J, with 8 bases between. Germline CDR1 reads LNHNV; CDR2 reads YYDKDF (reference sequence). The CDR3 covers 15 residues.

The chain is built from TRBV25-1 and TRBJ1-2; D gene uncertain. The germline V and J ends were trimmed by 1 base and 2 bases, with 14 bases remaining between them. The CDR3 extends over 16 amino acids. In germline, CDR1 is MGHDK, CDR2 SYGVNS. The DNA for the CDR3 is TGTGCCAGCAGTGAATCTATCGGGTTTCTCAACTATGGCTACACCTTC. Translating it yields CASSESIGFLNYGYTF.

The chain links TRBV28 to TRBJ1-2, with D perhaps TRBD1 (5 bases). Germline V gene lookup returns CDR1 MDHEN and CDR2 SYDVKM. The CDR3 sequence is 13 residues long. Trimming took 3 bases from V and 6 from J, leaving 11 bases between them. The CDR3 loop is CASSFPGGDGYTF. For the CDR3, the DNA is TGTGCCAGCAGTTTCCCGGGGGGGGATGGCTACACCTTC.

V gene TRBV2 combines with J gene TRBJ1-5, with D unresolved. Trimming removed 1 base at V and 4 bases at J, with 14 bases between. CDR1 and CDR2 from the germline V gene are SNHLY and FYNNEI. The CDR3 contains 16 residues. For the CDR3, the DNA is TGTGCCAGCAGTGAAGATGGTCTAGGTTGGAATCAGCCCCAGCATTTT. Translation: CASSEDGLGWNQPQHF.

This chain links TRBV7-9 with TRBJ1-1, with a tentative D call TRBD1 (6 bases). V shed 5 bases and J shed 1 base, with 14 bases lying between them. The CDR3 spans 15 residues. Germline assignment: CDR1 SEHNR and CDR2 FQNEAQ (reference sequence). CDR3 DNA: TGTGCCAGCAGCAAGACGAACAGGGAGAACACTGAAGCTTTCTTT. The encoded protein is CASSKTNRENTEAFF.

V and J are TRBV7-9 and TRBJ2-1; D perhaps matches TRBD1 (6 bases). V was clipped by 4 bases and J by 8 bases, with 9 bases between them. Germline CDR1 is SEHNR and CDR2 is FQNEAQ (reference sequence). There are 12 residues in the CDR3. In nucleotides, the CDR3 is TGTGCCAGCAGCTCACAGGGTCATGAGCAGTTCTTC. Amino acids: CASSSQGHEQFF.

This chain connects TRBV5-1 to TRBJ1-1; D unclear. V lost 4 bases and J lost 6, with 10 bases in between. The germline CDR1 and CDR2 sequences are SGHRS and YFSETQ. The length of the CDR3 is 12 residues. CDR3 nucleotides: TGCGCCAGCAGCACAGAGTACGCTGAAGCTTTCTTT. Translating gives CASSTEYAEAFF.

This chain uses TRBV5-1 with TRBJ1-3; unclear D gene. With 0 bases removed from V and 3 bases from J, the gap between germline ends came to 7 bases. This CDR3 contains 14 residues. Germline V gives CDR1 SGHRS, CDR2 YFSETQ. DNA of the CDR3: TGCGCCAGCAGCTTGGGCGGGTTTGGAAACACCATATATTTT. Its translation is CASSLGGFGNTIYF.

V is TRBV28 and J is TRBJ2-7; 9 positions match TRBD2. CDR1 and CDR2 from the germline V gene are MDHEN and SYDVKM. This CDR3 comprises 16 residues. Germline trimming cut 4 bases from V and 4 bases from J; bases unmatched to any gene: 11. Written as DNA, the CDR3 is TGTGCCAGCAGTTCCCTAATAGCGGGAGTCCCTTACGAGCAGTACTTC. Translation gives CASSSLIAGVPYEQYF.

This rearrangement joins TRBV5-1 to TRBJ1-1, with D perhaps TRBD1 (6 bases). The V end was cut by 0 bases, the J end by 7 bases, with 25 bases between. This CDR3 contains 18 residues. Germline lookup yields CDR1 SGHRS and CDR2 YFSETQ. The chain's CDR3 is CASSLAGVLLPEGVEAFF. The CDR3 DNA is TGCGCCAGCAGCTTGGCAGGGGTCCTCCTTCCCGAAGGGGTTGAAGCTTTCTTT.

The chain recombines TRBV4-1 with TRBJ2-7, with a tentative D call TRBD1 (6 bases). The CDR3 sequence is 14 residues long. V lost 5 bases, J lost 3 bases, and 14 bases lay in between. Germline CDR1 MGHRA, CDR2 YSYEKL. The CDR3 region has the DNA TGCGCCAGCAGCGCAGGAAAAGGGGGCTACGAGCAGTACTTC. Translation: CASSAGKGGYEQYF.